These 6 T cell receptor beta chains were sequenced from one sample in a study of CD8 T cells in Susac syndrome. Reverse transcription used about 0.5 to 1 ug RNA and random hexamers. Each CDR3 protein is one row after TCRdb ran MiXCR on the immunoSEQ multiplex PCR reads. The sample holds under 200,000 distinct CDR3 sequences, 85% to 95% seen once. The sequenced material came from CD4+ T cells from PBMCs. The receptors were gathered from a human donor in good health.

This chain uses TRBV20-1 with TRBJ2-7, with 10 nucleotides matching TRBD1. The CDR3 has 13 amino acids. The V gene end was trimmed by 6 bases and the J gene end by 6 bases; junction bases not matched to a gene: 8. Germline-derived CDR1 and CDR2 are DFQATT and SNEGSKA (reference sequence). The CDR3 sequence: CSARRDRGFEQYF. CDR3 nucleotide sequence: TGCAGTGCCCGGAGGGACAGGGGATTCGAGCAGTACTTC.

The CDR3 spells CASSGLQGTNEKLFF. In DNA, the CDR3 is TGTGCCAGCAGCGGACTCCAGGGTACTAATGAAAAACTGTTTTTT. The chain carries TRBV9 and TRBJ1-4, with D possibly TRBD1 on 5 matching bases. The germline V and J ends were trimmed by 3 bases and 2 bases, with 11 bases remaining between them. This CDR3 region has 15 residues. Germline-derived CDR1 and CDR2 are SGDLS and YYNGEE.

The chain recombines TRBV11-2 with TRBJ2-1; 13 positions match TRBD2. Germline CDR1 SGHAT, CDR2 FQNNGV. The CDR3 consists of 18 residues. Losses at the gene ends were 3 bases for V and 5 bases for J; bases not matched to a gene: 10. The CDR3 here is CASSLDRTSGRDNNEQFF. CDR3 nucleotide sequence: TGTGCCAGCAGCTTGGACCGGACTAGCGGGAGAGATAACAATGAGCAGTTCTTC.

The V gene is TRBV5-1, the J gene TRBJ2-1; D unclear. Germline-derived CDR1 and CDR2 are SGHRS and YFSETQ. The CDR3 runs to 13 residues. The V gene lost 3 bases and the J gene lost 2 bases, with 6 bases spanning the gap. CDR3 amino acids: CASSSRTYNEQFF. CDR3 in DNA: TGCGCCAGCAGCTCTCGAACCTACAATGAGCAGTTCTTC.

This sequence joins TRBV25-1 and TRBJ1-1, with a tentative D call TRBD1 (5 bases). Germline CDR1 reads MGHDK; CDR2 reads SYGVNS. This CDR3 is 15 amino acids long. V lost 5 bases and J 4 bases, leaving 17 bases between the germline ends. CDR3 in DNA: TGTGCCAGCAGTTACGGTCAGGGATGGCCCACTGAAGCTTTCTTT. It is translated as CASSYGQGWPTEAFF.

The V call is TRBV3-1, the J call TRBJ1-2; D may be TRBD1 (5 bases). This CDR3 region has 16 residues. CDR1 and CDR2 from the germline V gene are LGHDT and YNNKEL (reference sequence). With 7 bases removed from V and 2 bases from J, the gap between germline ends came to 20 bases. The CDR3 DNA follows: TGTGCCAGCACCCTGACTGCAGGGTCGGGGAACTATGGCTACACCTTC. Its protein product is CASTLTAGSGNYGYTF.